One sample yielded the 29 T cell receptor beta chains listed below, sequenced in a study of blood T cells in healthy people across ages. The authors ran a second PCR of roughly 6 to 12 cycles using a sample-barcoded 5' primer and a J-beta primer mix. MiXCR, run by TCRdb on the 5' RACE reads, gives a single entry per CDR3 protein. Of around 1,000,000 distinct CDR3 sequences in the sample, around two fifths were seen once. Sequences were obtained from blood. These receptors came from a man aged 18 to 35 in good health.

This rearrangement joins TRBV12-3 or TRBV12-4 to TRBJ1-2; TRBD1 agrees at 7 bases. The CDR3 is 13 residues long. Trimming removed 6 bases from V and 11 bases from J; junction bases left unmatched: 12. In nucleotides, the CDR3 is TGTGCCAGCAGACCCGGGACAGTCCTCTATTACACCTTC. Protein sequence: CASRPGTVLYYTF.

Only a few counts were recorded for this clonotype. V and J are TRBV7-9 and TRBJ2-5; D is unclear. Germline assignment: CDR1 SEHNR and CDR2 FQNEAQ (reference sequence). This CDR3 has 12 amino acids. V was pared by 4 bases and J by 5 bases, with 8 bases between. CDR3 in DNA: TGTGCCAGCAGCTCAATAGGGGAGACCCAGTACTTC. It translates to CASSSIGETQYF.

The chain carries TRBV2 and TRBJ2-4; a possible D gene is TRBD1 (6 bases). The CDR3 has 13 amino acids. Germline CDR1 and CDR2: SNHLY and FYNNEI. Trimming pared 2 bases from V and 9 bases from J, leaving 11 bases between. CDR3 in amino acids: CASSEKGDGIQYF. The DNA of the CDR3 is TGTGCCAGCAGTGAAAAGGGGGATGGCATTCAGTACTTC.

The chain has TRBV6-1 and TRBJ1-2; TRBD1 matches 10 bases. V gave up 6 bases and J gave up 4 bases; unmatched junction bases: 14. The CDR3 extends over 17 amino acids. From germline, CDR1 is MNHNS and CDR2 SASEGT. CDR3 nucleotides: TGTGCCAGCAGCCCGGGACAGGGGAGCCGCGGACTCTATGGCTACACCTTC. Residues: CASSPGQGSRGLYGYTF.

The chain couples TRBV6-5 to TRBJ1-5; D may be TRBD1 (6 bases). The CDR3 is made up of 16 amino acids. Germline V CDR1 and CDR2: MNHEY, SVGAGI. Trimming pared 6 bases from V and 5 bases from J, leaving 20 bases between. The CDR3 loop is CASSPTLYRVDQPQHF. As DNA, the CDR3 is TGTGCCAGCAGCCCAACCCTATACAGGGTGGATCAGCCCCAGCATTTT.

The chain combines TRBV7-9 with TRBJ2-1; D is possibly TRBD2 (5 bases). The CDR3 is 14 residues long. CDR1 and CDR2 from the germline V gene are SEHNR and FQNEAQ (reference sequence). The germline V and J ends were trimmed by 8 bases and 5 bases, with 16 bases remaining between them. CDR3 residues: CASGLGEGNNEQFF. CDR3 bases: TGTGCCAGCGGACTCGGTGAGGGAAACAATGAGCAGTTCTTC.

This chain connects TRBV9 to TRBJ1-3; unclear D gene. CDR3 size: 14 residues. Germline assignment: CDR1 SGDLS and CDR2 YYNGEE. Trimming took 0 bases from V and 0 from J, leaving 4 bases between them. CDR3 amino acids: CASSVGHSGNTIYF. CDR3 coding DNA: TGTGCCAGCAGCGTAGGACACTCTGGAAACACCATATATTTT.

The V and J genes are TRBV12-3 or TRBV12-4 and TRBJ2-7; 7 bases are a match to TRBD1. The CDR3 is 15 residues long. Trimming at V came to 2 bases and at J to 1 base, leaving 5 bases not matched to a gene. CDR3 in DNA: TGTGCCAGCAGTTTACAACTGGGACAGTCCTACGAGCAGTACTTC. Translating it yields CASSLQLGQSYEQYF.

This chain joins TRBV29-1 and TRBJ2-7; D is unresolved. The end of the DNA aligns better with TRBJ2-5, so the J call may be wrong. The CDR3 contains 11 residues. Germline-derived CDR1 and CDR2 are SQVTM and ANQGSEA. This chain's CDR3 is CSVRDVETQYF. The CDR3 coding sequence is TGCAGCGTTCGTGACGTGGAGACCCAGTACTTC.

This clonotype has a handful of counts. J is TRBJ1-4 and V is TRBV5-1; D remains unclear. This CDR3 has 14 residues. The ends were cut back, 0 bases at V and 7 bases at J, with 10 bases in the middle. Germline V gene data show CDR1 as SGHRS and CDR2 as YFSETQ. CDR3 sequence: CASSLAGKTEKLFF. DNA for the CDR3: TGCGCCAGCAGCTTGGCGGGGAAAACTGAAAAACTGTTTTTT.

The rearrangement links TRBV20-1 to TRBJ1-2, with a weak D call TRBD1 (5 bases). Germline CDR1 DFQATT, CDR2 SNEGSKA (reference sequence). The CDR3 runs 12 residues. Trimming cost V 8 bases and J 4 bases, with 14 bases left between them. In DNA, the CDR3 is TGCAGTTCCGGGGGTGGAGGCTATGGCTACACCTTC. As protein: CSSGGGGYGYTF.

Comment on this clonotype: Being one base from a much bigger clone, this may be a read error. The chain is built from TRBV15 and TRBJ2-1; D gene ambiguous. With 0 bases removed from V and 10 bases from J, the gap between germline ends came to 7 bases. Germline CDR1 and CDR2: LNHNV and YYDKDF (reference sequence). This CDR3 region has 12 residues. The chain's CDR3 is CATSRDGNEQFF. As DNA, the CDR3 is TGTGCCACCAGCAGAGATGGTAACGAGCAGTTCTTC. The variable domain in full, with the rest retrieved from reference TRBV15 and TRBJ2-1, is DAMVIQNPRYQVTQFGKPVTLSCSQTLNHNVMYWYQQKSSQAPKLLFHYYDKDFNNEADTPDNFQSRRPNTSFCFLDIRSPGLGDTAMYLCATSRDGNEQFFGPGTRLTVL.

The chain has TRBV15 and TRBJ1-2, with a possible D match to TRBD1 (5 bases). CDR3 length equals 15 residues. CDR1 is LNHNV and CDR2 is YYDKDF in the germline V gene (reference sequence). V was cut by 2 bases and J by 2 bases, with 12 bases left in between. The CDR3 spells CATSRTYDSNYGYTF. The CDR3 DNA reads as TGTGCCACCAGCAGAACATATGACAGCAACTATGGCTACACCTTC. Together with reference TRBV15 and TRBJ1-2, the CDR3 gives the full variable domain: DAMVIQNPRYQVTQFGKPVTLSCSQTLNHNVMYWYQQKSSQAPKLLFHYYDKDFNNEADTPDNFQSRRPNTSFCFLDIRSPGLGDTAMYLCATSRTYDSNYGYTFGSGTRLTVV.

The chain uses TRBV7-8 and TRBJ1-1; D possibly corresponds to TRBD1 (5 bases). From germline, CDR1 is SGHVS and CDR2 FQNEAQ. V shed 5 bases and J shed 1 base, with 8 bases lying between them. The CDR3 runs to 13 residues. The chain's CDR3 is CASSIDRNTEAFF. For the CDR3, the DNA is TGTGCCAGCAGCATCGACAGGAACACTGAAGCTTTCTTT.

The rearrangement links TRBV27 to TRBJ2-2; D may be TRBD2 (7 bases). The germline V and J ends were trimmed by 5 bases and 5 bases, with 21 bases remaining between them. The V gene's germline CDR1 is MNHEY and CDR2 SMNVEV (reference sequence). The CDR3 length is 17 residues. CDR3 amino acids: CASSPSGGAFLTGELFF. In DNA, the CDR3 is TGTGCCAGCAGTCCCTCGGGGGGCGCATTTCTTACCGGGGAGCTGTTTTTT.

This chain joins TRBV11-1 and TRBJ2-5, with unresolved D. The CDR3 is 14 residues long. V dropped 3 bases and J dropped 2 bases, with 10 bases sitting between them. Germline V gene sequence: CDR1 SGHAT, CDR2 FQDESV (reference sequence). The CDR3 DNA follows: TGTGCCAGCAGCTTTACAAGCGATCAAGAGACCCAGTACTTC. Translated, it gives CASSFTSDQETQYF. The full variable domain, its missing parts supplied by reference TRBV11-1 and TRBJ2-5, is EAEVAQSPRYKITEKSQAVAFWCDPISGHATLYWYRQILGQGPELLVQFQDESVVDDSQLPKDRFSAERLKGVDSTLKIQPAELGDSAMYLCASSFTSDQETQYFGPGTRLLVL.

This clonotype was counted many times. The CDR3 nucleotides read TGTGCCAGCAGTGAAGATCCGACAGGGACATATGGCTACACCTTC. It specifies CASSEDPTGTYGYTF. J is TRBJ1-2 and V is TRBV2; 7 nucleotides align to TRBD1. The trim removed 1 base at V and 5 bases at J, leaving 7 bases unmatched. In germline, CDR1 is SNHLY, CDR2 FYNNEI. CDR3 length: 15 residues. The full variable domain, completed using reference TRBV2 and TRBJ1-2, is EPEVTQTPSHQVTQMGQEVILRCVPISNHLYFYWYRQILGQKVEFLVSFYNNEISEKSEIFDDQFSVERPDGSNFTLKIRSTKLEDSAMYFCASSEDPTGTYGYTFGSGTRLTVV.

DNA of the CDR3: TGTGCCAGCACCCCGGGACAGGGATTGAACACTGAAGCTTTCTTT. Translation: CASTPGQGLNTEAFF. The J gene is TRBJ1-1, the V gene TRBV12-3 or TRBV12-4, with 9 bases fitting TRBD1. The junction had 6 bases not matched to a gene; V was cut back by 7 bases and J by 0 bases. This CDR3 spans 15 amino acids.

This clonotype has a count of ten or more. As DNA, the CDR3 is TGTGCCAGCAGTCCCGCCCCGGGACACCTCTCCTACGAGCAGTACTTC. Translated, it gives CASSPAPGHLSYEQYF. The chain couples TRBV27 to TRBJ2-7; tentatively, D is TRBD1 (6 bases). V gave up 5 bases and J gave up 0 bases, with 17 bases separating them. CDR1 is MNHEY and CDR2 is SMNVEV in the germline V gene (reference sequence). The CDR3 totals 16 residues.

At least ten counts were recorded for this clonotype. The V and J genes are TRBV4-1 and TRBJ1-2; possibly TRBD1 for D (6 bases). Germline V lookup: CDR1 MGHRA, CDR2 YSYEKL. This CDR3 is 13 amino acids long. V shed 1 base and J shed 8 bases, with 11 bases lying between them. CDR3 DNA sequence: TGCGCCAGCAGCCAAGGGACAGTCGAGGGCTACACCTTC. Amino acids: CASSQGTVEGYTF.

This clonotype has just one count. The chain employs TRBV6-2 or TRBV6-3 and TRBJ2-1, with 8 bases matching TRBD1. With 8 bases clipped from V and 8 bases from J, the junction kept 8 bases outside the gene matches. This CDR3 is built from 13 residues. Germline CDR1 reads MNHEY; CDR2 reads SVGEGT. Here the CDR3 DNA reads TGTGCCAGCTCCTGGACAGGGCGGCATGAGCAGTTCTTC. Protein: CASSWTGRHEQFF.

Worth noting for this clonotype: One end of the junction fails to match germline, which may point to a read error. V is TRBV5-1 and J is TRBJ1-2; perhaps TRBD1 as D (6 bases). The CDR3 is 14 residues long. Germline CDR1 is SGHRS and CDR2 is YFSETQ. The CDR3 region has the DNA TGCGTCAGCAGCTTGGAAGTAGGGGGCTATGGCTACACCTTC. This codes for CVSSLEVGGYGYTF.

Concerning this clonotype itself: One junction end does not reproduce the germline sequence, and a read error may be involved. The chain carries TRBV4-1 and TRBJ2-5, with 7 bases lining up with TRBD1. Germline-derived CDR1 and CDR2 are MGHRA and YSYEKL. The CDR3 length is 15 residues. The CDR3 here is CVSSLLPQGQETQYF. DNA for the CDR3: TGCGTCAGCAGCCTGCTGCCACAGGGGCAAGAGACCCAGTACTTC.

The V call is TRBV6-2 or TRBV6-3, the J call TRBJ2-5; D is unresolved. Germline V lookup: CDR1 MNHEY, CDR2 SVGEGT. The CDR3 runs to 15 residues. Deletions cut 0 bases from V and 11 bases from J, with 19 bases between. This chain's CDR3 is CASSYSTPAFYEQYF. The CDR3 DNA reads TGTGCCAGCAGTTACTCGACGCCCGCCTTCTATGAGCAGTACTTC.

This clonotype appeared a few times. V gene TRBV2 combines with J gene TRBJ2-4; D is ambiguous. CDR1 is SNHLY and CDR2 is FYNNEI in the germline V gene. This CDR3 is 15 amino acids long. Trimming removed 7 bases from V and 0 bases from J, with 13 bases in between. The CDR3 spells CASTVTGIAKNIQYF. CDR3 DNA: TGTGCCAGCACCGTGACGGGCATAGCCAAAAACATTCAGTACTTC.

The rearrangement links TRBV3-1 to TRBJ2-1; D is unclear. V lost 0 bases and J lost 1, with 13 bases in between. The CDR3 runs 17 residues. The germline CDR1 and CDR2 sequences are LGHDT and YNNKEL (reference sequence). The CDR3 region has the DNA TGTGCCAGCAGCCAAGATGCAAGTCCGGGTTCCTACAATGAGCAGTTCTTC. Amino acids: CASSQDASPGSYNEQFF.

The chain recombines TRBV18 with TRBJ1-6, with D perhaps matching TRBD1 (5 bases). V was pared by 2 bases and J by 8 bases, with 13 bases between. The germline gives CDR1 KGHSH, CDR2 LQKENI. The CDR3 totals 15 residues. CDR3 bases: TGTGCCAGCTCACCAAAAGGGGTTGCGGATTCACCCCTCCACTTT. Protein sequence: CASSPKGVADSPLHF.

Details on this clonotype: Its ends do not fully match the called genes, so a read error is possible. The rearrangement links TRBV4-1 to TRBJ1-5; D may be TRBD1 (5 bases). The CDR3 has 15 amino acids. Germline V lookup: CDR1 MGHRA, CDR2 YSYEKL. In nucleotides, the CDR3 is TGCGCCAGCAGCCAAGAAGGGACGGGTAATCACCCCCAGCATTTT. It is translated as CASSQEGTGNHPQHF.

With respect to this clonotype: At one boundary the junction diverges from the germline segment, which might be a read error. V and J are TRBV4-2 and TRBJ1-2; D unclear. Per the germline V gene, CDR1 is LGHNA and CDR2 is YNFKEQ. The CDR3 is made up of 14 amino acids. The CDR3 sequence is CASSQETSDYGFTF. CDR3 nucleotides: TGTGCCAGCAGCCAGGAGACATCGGACTATGGCTTCACCTTC.